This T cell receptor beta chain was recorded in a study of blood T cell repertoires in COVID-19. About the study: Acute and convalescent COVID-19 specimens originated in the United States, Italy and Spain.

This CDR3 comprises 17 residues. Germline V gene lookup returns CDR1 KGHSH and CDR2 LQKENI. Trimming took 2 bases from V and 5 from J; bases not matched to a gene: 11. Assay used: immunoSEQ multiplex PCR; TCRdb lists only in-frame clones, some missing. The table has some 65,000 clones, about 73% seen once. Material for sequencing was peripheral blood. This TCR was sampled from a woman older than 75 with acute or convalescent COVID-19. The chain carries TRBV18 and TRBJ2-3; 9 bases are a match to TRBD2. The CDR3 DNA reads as TGTGCCAGCTCACCAGAGGAGCCTAGCGGGATTATAGATACGCAGTATTTT. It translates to CASSPEEPSGIIDTQYF.